The 20 T cell receptor beta chains presented below share a single source sample, sequenced in a study of cytomegalovirus exposure and HLA in healthy donors. Amplification used 60 Vbeta primers and 13 Jbeta primers. Generated by immunoSEQ multiplex PCR, the TCRdb table keeps only in-frame clones and is missing some. The repertoire includes roughly 110,000 clones, 60% to 85% of them detected once, and roughly 2.6% sits in the top ten. What was sequenced was PBMCs. The receptors derive from a female donor in good health and CMV-seronegative.

CDR3 DNA sequence: TGTGCCTGGAGTCCTCAACCGGGCACAGATACGCAGTATTTT. Protein sequence: CAWSPQPGTDTQYF. The V and J genes are TRBV30 and TRBJ2-3; no clear D. This CDR3 has 14 amino acids. Trimming removed 2 bases at V and 1 base at J, with 10 bases between. The germline V gene encodes CDR1 GTSNPN and CDR2 SVGIG (reference sequence).

The rearrangement joins TRBV2 to TRBJ1-4; no clear D. The CDR3 has 14 amino acids. The V gene's germline CDR1 is SNHLY and CDR2 FYNNEI. The V gene lost 7 bases and the J gene lost 3 bases, with 12 bases spanning the gap. This CDR3 reads CASIFGRANEKLFF. Written as DNA, the CDR3 is TGTGCCAGCATATTTGGGAGAGCTAATGAAAAACTGTTTTTT.

In regard to this clone: The junction departs from the called germline gene at one end, perhaps through a read error. CDR3 DNA sequence: TGTTCCAGCAGCTTCGGGAGGGACACTGAAGCTTTCTTT. Encoded protein: CSSSFGRDTEAFF. The chain is built from TRBV7-9 and TRBJ1-1; D is unclear. This CDR3 has 13 amino acids. From germline, CDR1 is SEHNR and CDR2 FQNEAQ (reference sequence). Drawing the rest from reference TRBV7-9 and TRBJ1-1, the complete variable domain is DTGVSQNPRHKITKRGQNVTFRCDPISEHNRLYWYRQTLGQGPEFLTYFQNEAQLEKSRLLSDRFSAERPKGSFSTLEIQRTEQGDSAMYLCSSSFGRDTEAFFGQGTRLTVV.

This sequence joins TRBV6-5 and TRBJ1-2; perhaps TRBD1 as D (5 bases). V lost 5 bases and J 0 bases, leaving 7 bases between the germline ends. Germline CDR1 reads MNHEY; CDR2 reads SVGAGI. The CDR3 consists of 13 residues. The CDR3 spells CASSDRPNYGYTF. The CDR3 nucleotides read TGTGCCAGCAGTGACAGACCTAACTATGGCTACACCTTC.

V gene TRBV9 combines with J gene TRBJ2-2; 12 bases agree with TRBD2. Germline-derived CDR1 and CDR2 are SGDLS and YYNGEE. Germline trimming cut 5 bases from V and 0 bases from J; bases unmatched to any gene: 11. The CDR3 is made up of 19 amino acids. The CDR3 sequence is CASSSPRASGGANTGELFF. The DNA for the CDR3 is TGTGCCAGCAGTTCCCCCCGGGCTAGCGGGGGGGCGAACACCGGGGAGCTGTTTTTT.

CDR3 region: CASSLGATGGYYGYTF. CDR3 in DNA: TGTGCCAGCAGCTTAGGGGCAACAGGGGGGTACTATGGCTACACCTTC. The chain combines TRBV7-6 with TRBJ1-2, with 8 bases identical to TRBD1. After removal of 1 base from V and 3 bases from J, the junction contained 7 bases not matched to a gene. Germline values: CDR1 SGHVS, CDR2 FNYEAQ. This CDR3 contains 16 residues.

As concerns this clone: The junction does not match germline at one end; this may be a read error. The rearrangement links TRBV7-9 to TRBJ2-7, with D unclear. The CDR3 contains 11 residues. Germline V gene data show CDR1 as SEHNR and CDR2 as FQNEAQ (reference sequence). The CDR3: CSSATDYEQYF. As DNA, the CDR3 is TGTTCCAGCGCTACAGACTACGAGCAGTACTTC.

The rearrangement uses TRBV5-1 and TRBJ2-3; 14 positions match TRBD2. Germline V gives CDR1 SGHRS, CDR2 YFSETQ. The junction had 9 bases not matched to a gene; V was cut back by 0 bases and J by 6 bases. The CDR3 covers 18 residues. CDR3 in DNA: TGCGCCAGCAGCTTGGGGGGACTAGCGGGGGCCGCCGTGGATACGCAGTATTTT. This codes for CASSLGGLAGAAVDTQYF.

The chain's CDR3 is CASSLEELIRGSGANVLTF. The CDR3 nucleotides are TGTGCCAGCAGCTTAGAAGAGCTCATTCGTGGCTCTGGGGCCAACGTCCTGACTTTC. V usage is TRBV7-9 and J usage is TRBJ2-6; D remains unclear. The CDR3 loop spans 19 amino acids. Trimming stripped 1 base from V and 0 bases from J, with 16 bases between. The V gene's germline CDR1 is SEHNR and CDR2 FQNEAQ (reference sequence).

The chain uses TRBV7-2 and TRBJ1-1; D not certain. V dropped 0 bases and J dropped 8 bases, with 16 bases sitting between them. Germline V gene lookup returns CDR1 SGHTA and CDR2 FQGNSA. This CDR3 is built from 15 residues. The CDR3 loop is CASSLADSSGDEAFF. CDR3 bases: TGTGCCAGCAGCTTAGCGGATAGTTCAGGCGACGAAGCTTTCTTT.

The chain is built from TRBV30 and TRBJ1-2; D is unclear. V dropped 0 bases and J dropped 5 bases, with 13 bases sitting between them. The germline V gene encodes CDR1 GTSNPN and CDR2 SVGIG (reference sequence). CDR3 length equals 14 residues. Written as DNA, the CDR3 is TGTGCCTGGAGTGTACGCGCCGAGAGGTATGGCTACACCTTC. This translates into CAWSVRAERYGYTF.

The chain combines TRBV2 with TRBJ1-6; possibly TRBD1 for D (5 bases). V was cut by 7 bases and J by 10 bases, with 17 bases left in between. The germline V gene has CDR1 SNHLY and CDR2 FYNNEI. The CDR3 loop spans 14 amino acids. Here the CDR3 reads CASTREGSGSPLHF. The CDR3 nucleotides are TGTGCCAGCACCAGGGAGGGCTCGGGGTCACCCCTCCACTTT.

This chain links TRBV30 with TRBJ1-5; D might be TRBD1 (6 bases). Germline V gives CDR1 GTSNPN, CDR2 SVGIG (reference sequence). The CDR3 is 16 residues long. V lost 0 bases and J 6 bases, leaving 18 bases between the germline ends. This CDR3 is CAWSVSGNRAGQPQHF. The DNA for the CDR3 is TGTGCCTGGAGTGTAAGTGGGAACAGGGCGGGTCAGCCCCAGCATTTT. The full variable domain, its missing parts supplied by reference TRBV30 and TRBJ1-5, is SQTIHQWPATLVQPVGSPLSLECTVEGTSNPNLYWYRQAAGRGLQLLFYSVGIGQISSEVPQNLSASRPQDRQFILSSKKLLLSDSGFYLCAWSVSGNRAGQPQHFGDGTRLSIL.

The CDR3: CASSPSPDRNTEAFF. CDR3 DNA sequence: TGTGCCAGCTCACCTTCGCCGGACAGGAACACTGAAGCTTTCTTT. V is TRBV18 and J is TRBJ1-1, with a weak D call TRBD1 (6 bases). CDR1 and CDR2 from the germline V gene are KGHSH and LQKENI. V was trimmed by 3 bases and J by 1 base, leaving 12 bases between them. This CDR3 region has 15 residues. Looking up the rest from reference TRBV18 and TRBJ1-1 gives the full variable domain: NAGVMQNPRHLVRRRGQEARLRCSPMKGHSHVYWYRQLPEEGLKFMVYLQKENIIDESGMPKERFSAEFPKEGPSILRIQQVVRGDSAAYFCASSPSPDRNTEAFFGQGTRLTVV.

This chain uses TRBV10-3 with TRBJ2-3, with a tentative D call TRBD2 (6 bases). V was pared by 2 bases and J by 6 bases, with 12 bases between. The germline gives CDR1 ENHRY, CDR2 SYGVKD. The CDR3 covers 14 residues. The CDR3 sequence: CAISEPLGRDTQYF. The CDR3 DNA sequence: TGTGCCATCAGTGAGCCGTTAGGGAGGGATACGCAGTATTTT.

A few counts support this clone. The chain is built from TRBV6-1 and TRBJ2-3; 7 positions match TRBD2. CDR1 and CDR2 from the germline V gene are MNHNS and SASEGT. The CDR3 contains 13 residues. V shed 9 bases and J 11 bases; nucleotides not matched to a gene: 14. CDR3 sequence reads: CASGGGRGPVQYF. The CDR3 nucleotides are TGTGCCAGTGGGGGGGGGAGGGGCCCAGTGCAGTATTTT.

This clone was picked up one time. The chain combines TRBV7-6 with TRBJ1-2; a possible D gene is TRBD1 (5 bases). The CDR3 is 16 residues long. From germline, CDR1 is SGHVS and CDR2 FNYEAQ. Trimming took off 1 base at V and 4 bases at J, with 16 bases between the two ends. The CDR3 DNA reads TGTGCCAGCAGCTTAGAGAGCGGGACGCTAGGCTATGGCTACACCTTC. This translates into CASSLESGTLGYGYTF.

This clone was counted a few times. The chain uses TRBV2 and TRBJ2-5; 8 positions agree with TRBD2. V shed 7 bases and J 3 bases; nucleotides not matched to a gene: 4. Germline values: CDR1 SNHLY, CDR2 FYNNEI. The length of the CDR3 is 13 residues. CDR3 loop: CASMPGGEETQYF. The CDR3 coding sequence is TGTGCCAGCATGCCGGGGGGGGAAGAGACCCAGTACTTC.

The CDR3 DNA is TGTGCCAGCAGCCCCACAGGGGCCGACACCATATATTTT. Translated: CASSPTGADTIYF. This chain connects TRBV9 to TRBJ1-3; TRBD1 agrees at 7 bases. Germline trimming cut 4 bases from V and 8 bases from J; bases unmatched to any gene: 6. Germline V gives CDR1 SGDLS, CDR2 YYNGEE. CDR3 length equals 13 residues.

This clone was recorded only once. The V call is TRBV5-6, the J call TRBJ2-7; D perhaps matches TRBD1 (6 bases). Germline CDR1 reads SGHDT; CDR2 reads YYEEEE. There are 13 residues in the CDR3. V was cut by 5 bases and J by 2 bases, with 11 bases left in between. The CDR3 DNA is TGTGCCAGCAGGGACAGCGGAACCTACGAGCAGTACTTC. Its protein product is CASRDSGTYEQYF.